This TCR beta chain was found in a study of blood T cell repertoires in COVID-19. In the study overall: From the United States, Italy and Spain came samples of acute and convalescent COVID-19. In each case, the material was cDNA or gDNA derived from T cells, B-cell-depleted T cells, or PBMCs.

The CDR3 runs 14 residues. The V end lost 0 bases, the J end lost 1 base, and 7 bases lay between the germline ends. The germline CDR1 and CDR2 sequences are SGHKS and YYEKEE (reference sequence). Profiling relied on immunoSEQ multiplex PCR, and the TCRdb table lists in-frame clones only, not all of them. Of 350,000 to 400,000 clones in the sample, over 85% are singletons; the top ten hold about 1.7%. Assignments of participants to cohorts depended upon their own reported clinical history. Material for sequencing was PBMCs or T cells enriched from blood (not recorded which). The source of this sequence is a woman in her thirties who had recovered from COVID-19. V and J are TRBV5-5 and TRBJ1-1; D is unresolved. In DNA form, the CDR3 reads TGTGCCAGCAGCTTGGTCATTAGGAACACTGAAGCTTTCTTT. Translation: CASSLVIRNTEAFF.